Each of the 20 T cell receptor beta chains below was sequenced from the same sample in a study of cytomegalovirus exposure and HLA in healthy donors. It was with 60 Vbeta and 13 Jbeta primers that the PCR ran. Clones were read by immunoSEQ multiplex PCR, and TCRdb kept only the in-frame ones, dropping some. The sample consists of 120,000 to 150,000 clones, 73% of them appearing once. The material sequenced was PBMCs. The receptor set was obtained from a human donor in good health.

This clone has a handful of counts. This chain links TRBV9 with TRBJ1-2; 7 bases align to TRBD1. The CDR3 length is 14 residues. Germline V CDR1 and CDR2: SGDLS, YYNGEE. V lost 4 bases to trimming and J lost 4 bases; unmatched junction nucleotides: 7. The CDR3 spells CASSPNRGIYGYTF. Here the CDR3 DNA reads TGTGCCAGCAGCCCAAACAGGGGAATCTATGGCTACACCTTC.

This clone appeared once. This chain links TRBV5-4 with TRBJ1-3; D uncertain. Germline V CDR1 and CDR2: SGHNT, YYREEE (reference sequence). Trimming took 6 bases from V and 0 from J, leaving 10 bases between them. The CDR3 runs to 14 residues. CDR3 DNA: TGTGCCAGCACCCATCAAAACTCTGGAAACACCATATATTTT. It encodes CASTHQNSGNTIYF.

This clone was found a few times. The chain employs TRBV4-2 and TRBJ2-2; D is unclear. The CDR3 is 17 residues long. V lost 0 bases to trimming and J lost 0 bases, with 11 bases between them. Germline loops: CDR1 LGHNA, CDR2 YNFKEQ. The CDR3 DNA reads TGTGCCAGCAGCCAAGAGCCCAGGTCCGCGAACACCGGGGAGCTGTTTTTT. This encodes CASSQEPRSANTGELFF.

The chain uses TRBV18 and TRBJ1-1; D is ambiguous. This CDR3 is built from 12 residues. Germline-derived CDR1 and CDR2 are KGHSH and LQKENI. Deletions cut 6 bases from V and 8 bases from J, with 13 bases between. The CDR3 DNA reads as TGTGCCAGCTCTACAACTAAGCGGGAAGCTTTCTTT. Its protein product is CASSTTKREAFF.

There are a few counts of this clone. The gene calls are TRBV7-3 and TRBJ1-2, with D tentatively TRBD1 (6 bases). The CDR3 has 15 amino acids. Germline lookup yields CDR1 SGHTA and CDR2 FQGTGA. Trimming removed 5 bases at V and 4 bases at J, with 17 bases between. The DNA of the CDR3 is TGTGCCAGCAGCAAGGGGGAGGGGGATTTCTATGGCTACACCTTC. Protein product: CASSKGEGDFYGYTF.

The chain has TRBV10-3 and TRBJ2-1, with D tentatively TRBD1 (7 bases). The CDR3 contains 15 residues. Trimming cost V 5 bases and J 5 bases, with 16 bases left between them. Germline V gene data show CDR1 as ENHRY and CDR2 as SYGVKD. The CDR3 region is CAISSEGAGNNEQFF. CDR3 coding DNA: TGTGCCATCAGTAGCGAGGGGGCGGGGAACAATGAGCAGTTCTTC.

The chain uses TRBV6-5 and TRBJ2-7; 9 nucleotides match TRBD1. J gave up 4 bases and V 8 bases, and 9 bases lay outside the gene matches. Per the germline V gene, CDR1 is MNHEY and CDR2 is SVGAGI. The CDR3 length is 14 residues. CDR3 in amino acids: CASRRGQGSYEQYF. CDR3 DNA: TGTGCCAGCCGCCGGGGACAGGGATCGTACGAGCAGTACTTC.

The rearrangement links TRBV19 to TRBJ2-7; the D gene is possibly TRBD2 (5 bases). Trimming pared 10 bases from V and 3 bases from J, leaving 10 bases between. The CDR3 consists of 11 residues. CDR1 LNHDA and CDR2 SQIVND come from the germline V gene (reference sequence). The DNA of the CDR3 is TGTGCCACCACGGCGGGCTACGAGCAGTACTTC. Its translation is CATTAGYEQYF.

The chain uses TRBV6-5 and TRBJ1-5, with unresolved D. The CDR3 is 14 amino acids. Germline V CDR1 and CDR2: MNHEY, SVGAGI. Trimming took 6 bases from V and 0 from J, leaving 9 bases between them. The CDR3 loop reads CASRPFSSNQPQHF. As DNA, the CDR3 is TGTGCCAGCAGACCCTTTAGTAGCAATCAGCCCCAGCATTTT.

The chain carries TRBV5-4 and TRBJ1-5; D gene ambiguous. This CDR3 region has 14 residues. From germline, CDR1 is SGHNT and CDR2 YYREEE (reference sequence). Trimming removed 0 bases from V and 4 bases from J, with 8 bases in between. The CDR3 protein is CASSLGGLNQPQHF. CDR3 bases: TGTGCCAGCAGCTTGGGTGGACTTAATCAGCCCCAGCATTTT.

The chain employs TRBV27 and TRBJ2-1, with 9 positions matching TRBD2. The CDR3 sequence is 15 residues long. The trim removed 5 bases at V and 6 bases at J, leaving 8 bases unmatched. Germline lookup yields CDR1 MNHEY and CDR2 SMNVEV (reference sequence). CDR3 nucleotide sequence: TGTGCCAGCAGTACAGCGGGAGGAGCGGGCAATGAGCAGTTCTTC. Translation gives CASSTAGGAGNEQFF.

This rearrangement joins TRBV5-6 to TRBJ1-1, with D unresolved. Trimming removed 0 bases at V and 0 bases at J, with 6 bases between. The CDR3 is 14 residues long. Germline assignment: CDR1 SGHDT and CDR2 YYEEEE. The CDR3 region is CASSLDTLNTEAFF. The CDR3 bases are TGTGCCAGCAGCTTGGACACCTTGAACACTGAAGCTTTCTTT.

The V and J genes are TRBV7-2 and TRBJ2-7; 10 bases are shared with TRBD2. Germline loops: CDR1 SGHTA, CDR2 FQGNSA. Unmatched junction bases numbered 4, after V lost 5 bases and J lost 3 bases. This CDR3 region has 14 residues. CDR3 coding DNA: TGTGCCAGCAGCAAAGGGACTAGCGTCTACGAGCAGTACTTC. Translated: CASSKGTSVYEQYF.

The rearrangement links TRBV11-2 to TRBJ2-2, with a tentative D call TRBD1 (5 bases). The CDR3 runs 15 residues. Trimming stripped 6 bases from V and 0 bases from J, with 11 bases between. In germline, CDR1 is SGHAT, CDR2 FQNNGV. CDR3 DNA: TGTGCCAGCAGTACCCAGGGATCGAACACCGGGGAGCTGTTTTTT. It yields the protein CASSTQGSNTGELFF.

The rearrangement uses TRBV7-9 and TRBJ2-1; 9 nucleotides match TRBD2. Per germline, CDR1 SEHNR and CDR2 FQNEAQ (reference sequence). The CDR3 extends over 15 amino acids. The trim removed 1 base at V and 5 bases at J, leaving 3 bases unmatched. The DNA of the CDR3 is TGTGCCAGCAGCTTAGTTAGCGGGGGCAACAATGAGCAGTTCTTC. Protein: CASSLVSGGNNEQFF.

The CDR3 DNA reads TGTGCCAGCAGCGCAGGGGGACAGTTTAGCTCCTACGAGCAGTACTTC. This gives the protein CASSAGGQFSSYEQYF. The chain uses TRBV9 and TRBJ2-7, with TRBD1 matching 7 bases. After removal of 3 bases from V and 0 bases from J, the junction contained 9 bases not matched to a gene. Per the germline V gene, CDR1 is SGDLS and CDR2 is YYNGEE. This CDR3 has 16 amino acids. Full variable domain (outside the CDR3, taken from reference TRBV9 and TRBJ2-7): DSGVTQTPKHLITATGQRVTLRCSPRSGDLSVYWYQQSLDQGLQFLIQYYNGEERAKGNILERFSAQQFPDLHSELNLSSLELGDSALYFCASSAGGQFSSYEQYFGPGTRLTVT.

V usage is TRBV27 and J usage is TRBJ1-4; 10 bases align to TRBD1. V shed 7 bases and J 8 bases; nucleotides not matched to a gene: 7. CDR1 and CDR2 (germline): MNHEY, SMNVEV (reference sequence). The CDR3 runs to 14 residues. The CDR3 is CASTKTGGVEKLFF. The CDR3 DNA reads TGTGCCAGCACCAAGACAGGGGGCGTGGAAAAACTGTTTTTT.

The chain uses TRBV6-5 and TRBJ2-3; D is perhaps TRBD2 (6 bases). This CDR3 is 14 amino acids long. V dropped 2 bases and J dropped 4 bases, with 10 bases sitting between them. Germline values: CDR1 MNHEY, CDR2 SVGAGI. CDR3 sequence reads: CASSYGVAADTQYF. In nucleotides, the CDR3 is TGTGCCAGCAGTTACGGGGTAGCGGCAGATACGCAGTATTTT.

The chain recombines TRBV25-1 with TRBJ2-1, with D uncertain. Trimming shortened V by 6 bases and J by 5 bases, and 5 bases separated the two germline ends. The V gene's germline CDR1 is MGHDK and CDR2 SYGVNS. The length of the CDR3 is 11 residues. The DNA of the CDR3 is TGTGCCAGCAGAACTAACAATGAGCAGTTCTTC. It yields the protein CASRTNNEQFF.

The chain couples TRBV9 to TRBJ2-5; 14 nucleotides line up with TRBD2. With V trimmed by 4 bases and J by 5 bases, 7 bases remained unmatched. CDR1 and CDR2 from the germline V gene are SGDLS and YYNGEE. The CDR3 extends over 16 amino acids. CDR3: CASSIGLAGGWETQYF. DNA for the CDR3: TGTGCCAGCAGCATCGGACTAGCGGGGGGTTGGGAGACCCAGTACTTC.